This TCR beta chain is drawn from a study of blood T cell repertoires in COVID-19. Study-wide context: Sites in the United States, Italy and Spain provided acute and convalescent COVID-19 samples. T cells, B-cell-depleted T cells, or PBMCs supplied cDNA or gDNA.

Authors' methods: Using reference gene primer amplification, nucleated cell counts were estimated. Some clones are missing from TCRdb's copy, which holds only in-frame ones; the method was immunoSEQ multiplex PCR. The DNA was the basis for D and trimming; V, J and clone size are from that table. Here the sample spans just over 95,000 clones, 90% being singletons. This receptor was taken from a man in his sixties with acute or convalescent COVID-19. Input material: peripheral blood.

The CDR3 DNA reads TGCGCCAGCAGCTTGGCCCCCGGGACAGGTCCCTATGGCTACACCTTC. This codes for CASSLAPGTGPYGYTF. This chain connects TRBV5-1 to TRBJ1-2, with 8 positions matching TRBD1. The germline V gene has CDR1 SGHRS and CDR2 YFSETQ. The CDR3 is 16 amino acids. Losses at the gene ends were 0 bases for V and 4 bases for J; bases not matched to a gene: 8.